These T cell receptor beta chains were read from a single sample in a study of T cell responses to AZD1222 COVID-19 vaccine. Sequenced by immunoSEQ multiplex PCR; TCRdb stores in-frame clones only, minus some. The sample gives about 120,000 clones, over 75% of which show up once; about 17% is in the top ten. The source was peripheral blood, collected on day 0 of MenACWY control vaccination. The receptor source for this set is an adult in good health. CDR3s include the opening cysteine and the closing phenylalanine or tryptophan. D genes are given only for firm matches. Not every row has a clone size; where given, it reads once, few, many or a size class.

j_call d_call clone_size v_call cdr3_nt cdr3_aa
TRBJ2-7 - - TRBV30 TGTGCCTGGAGTGTACTGTACGAGCAGTACTTC CAWSVLYEQYF
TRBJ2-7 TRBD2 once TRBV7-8 TGTGCCAGCAGCTATCGACTAGCGGGAGGACCCGAGCAGTACTTC CASSYRLAGGPEQYF
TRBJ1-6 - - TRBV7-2 TGTGCCAGCGGACAGTGGAATTCACCCCTCCACTTT CASGQWNSPLHF
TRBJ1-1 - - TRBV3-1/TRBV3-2 TGTGCCAGCAGCGACACTGAAGCTTTCTTT CASSDTEAFF
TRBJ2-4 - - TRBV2 TGTGCCAGCACCTGGGTAGCGGGGACAGGTGGTAAAAACATTCAGTACTTC CASTWVAGTGGKNIQYF
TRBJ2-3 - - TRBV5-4 TGTGCCAGCAGCTTTCCGGGCACTGAGACGGATACGCAGTATTTT CASSFPGTETDTQYF
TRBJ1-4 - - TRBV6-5 TGTGCCAGCAGTTTCCTCCCGTTCTCCACTAATGAAAAACTGTTTTTT CASSFLPFSTNEKLFF
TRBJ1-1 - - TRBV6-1 TGTGCCAGCAGTGATCCAGGGGTCTCTGAAGCTTTCTTT CASSDPGVSEAFF
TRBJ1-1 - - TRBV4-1 TGCGCCAGCAGCCAAGATATCTCCAGAACCGCTTTCTTT CASSQDISRTAFF
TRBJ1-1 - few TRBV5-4 TGTGCCAGCAGCTTAGGGTCCGGGGCAATGAACACTGAAGCTTTCTTT CASSLGSGAMNTEAFF